Following are 25 T cell receptor beta chains from one sample sequenced in a study of blood T cell repertoires in COVID-19. The method was immunoSEQ multiplex PCR; TCRdb's version includes in-frame clones alone and lacks a portion of them. The sample includes roughly 72,000 clones, roughly 91% of them seen just once. The source material was peripheral blood. Every receptor here comes from a human donor in a cohort sampled during active COVID-19.

The chain carries TRBV28 and TRBJ1-2; TRBD1 is a possible D gene (6 bases). The CDR3 extends over 15 amino acids. Germline lookup yields CDR1 MDHEN and CDR2 SYDVKM. Trimming left V 5 bases short and J 2 bases short, with 15 bases between. CDR3 sequence (DNA): TGTGCCAGCAGTACAGCCGGGACACTAAACTATGGCTACACCTTC. Its protein is CASSTAGTLNYGYTF.

The CDR3 loop is CASNRGDDGYTF. The CDR3 nucleotides read TGTGCCAGCAACAGGGGGGACGATGGCTACACCTTC. The rearrangement joins TRBV6-5 to TRBJ1-2, with 8 bases lining up with TRBD1. V lost 7 bases to trimming and J lost 6 bases; unmatched junction nucleotides: 4. The CDR3 loop spans 12 amino acids. The germline V gene has CDR1 MNHEY and CDR2 SVGAGI.

This clone was seen once. The J gene is TRBJ2-2, the V gene TRBV9, with D perhaps matching TRBD1 (5 bases). V lost 3 bases and J 5 bases, leaving 14 bases between the germline ends. The germline CDR1 and CDR2 sequences are SGDLS and YYNGEE. The CDR3 length is 15 residues. As DNA, the CDR3 is TGTGCCAGCAGCGCCCGATTTGGGGCGACCGGGGAGCTGTTTTTT. Its translation is CASSARFGATGELFF.

V usage is TRBV7-2 and J usage is TRBJ2-1, with a possible D match to TRBD1 (5 bases). The V end was cut by 2 bases, the J end by 6 bases, with 17 bases between. The CDR3 totals 16 residues. In germline, CDR1 is SGHTA, CDR2 FQGNSA. The CDR3 protein is CASSLRGPVTSNEQFF. DNA for the CDR3: TGTGCCAGCAGCTTAAGGGGTCCCGTGACCAGCAATGAGCAGTTCTTC.

This clone was counted once. Within the sample, other DNA sequences also encode this same CDR3. The V call is TRBV18, the J call TRBJ1-4; TRBD1 might be the D (6 bases). Germline V gene sequence: CDR1 KGHSH, CDR2 LQKENI. The CDR3 consists of 13 residues. V was cut by 6 bases and J by 5 bases, with 10 bases left in between. Written as DNA, the CDR3 is TGTGCCAGCTCCCGGGGGGGCAATGAAAAACTGTTTTTT. Its translation is CASSRGGNEKLFF. The variable domain in full, completed from reference TRBV18 and TRBJ1-4, reads NAGVMQNPRHLVRRRGQEARLRCSPMKGHSHVYWYRQLPEEGLKFMVYLQKENIIDESGMPKERFSAEFPKEGPSILRIQQVVRGDSAAYFCASSRGGNEKLFFGSGTQLSVL.

The chain combines TRBV6-5 with TRBJ1-2, with D possibly TRBD1 on 5 matching bases. Trimming took 4 bases from V and 8 from J, leaving 20 bases between them. The CDR3 covers 15 residues. Germline CDR1 MNHEY, CDR2 SVGAGI. CDR3 in amino acids: CASSSAGEGSSGYTF. The CDR3 DNA sequence: TGTGCCAGCAGTTCGGCGGGGGAGGGGTCGAGCGGCTACACCTTC.

The V and J genes are TRBV27 and TRBJ2-3, with 15 bases matching TRBD2. The ends lost 5 bases at V and 2 bases at J; junction bases unmatched: 20. CDR1 is MNHEY and CDR2 is SMNVEV in the germline V gene (reference sequence). This CDR3 contains 22 residues. Here the CDR3 DNA reads TGTGCCAGCAGTCCCATCGCATTTAAGGGACTAGCGGGGGGAGGACACACAGATACGCAGTATTTT. This sequence encodes CASSPIAFKGLAGGGHTDTQYF.

The V gene is TRBV11-2, the J gene TRBJ2-5; D might be TRBD1 (6 bases). CDR1 SGHAT and CDR2 FQNNGV come from the germline V gene. This CDR3 contains 13 residues. V was pared by 3 bases and J by 10 bases, with 15 bases between. DNA of the CDR3: TGTGCCAGCAGCTTGGACGGACAGCCGATCCAGTACTTC. Protein sequence: CASSLDGQPIQYF.

The chain carries TRBV18 and TRBJ2-1; D perhaps matches TRBD2 (5 bases). The ends were cut back, 1 base at V and 0 bases at J, with 10 bases in the middle. The length of the CDR3 is 16 residues. CDR1 and CDR2 (germline): KGHSH, LQKENI. The CDR3 nucleotides are TGTGCCAGCTCACCACAAGCCCTAGCCTCCTACAATGAGCAGTTCTTC. Its protein product is CASSPQALASYNEQFF.

This chain joins TRBV19 and TRBJ1-2; 9 bases fit TRBD1. Germline values: CDR1 LNHDA, CDR2 SQIVND (reference sequence). The junction had 6 bases not matched to a gene; V was cut back by 3 bases and J by 7 bases. The CDR3 runs to 14 residues. The CDR3 DNA follows: TGTGCCAGTAGTATCGGGACAGGGCTTGCTGGCTACACCTTC. It specifies CASSIGTGLAGYTF.

The rearrangement links TRBV2 to TRBJ1-5, with D maybe TRBD1 (5 bases). V was pared by 5 bases and J by 0 bases, with 20 bases between. Germline CDR1 reads SNHLY; CDR2 reads FYNNEI. The CDR3 contains 18 residues. DNA for the CDR3: TGTGCCAGCAGTCCCCGTTGGGGGAGGGTATATAGCAATCAGCCCCAGCATTTT. The encoded protein is CASSPRWGRVYSNQPQHF.

V is TRBV24-1 and J is TRBJ2-1, with TRBD2 matching 8 bases. J lost 9 bases, V lost 1 base, and 7 bases had no gene match. The CDR3 extends over 15 amino acids. Germline V gene sequence: CDR1 KGHDR, CDR2 SFDVKD. CDR3 amino acids: CATSDFSTSESEQFF. The CDR3 DNA reads TGTGCCACCAGTGATTTCTCGACTAGCGAAAGTGAGCAGTTCTTC.

For the CDR3, the DNA is TGTGCCAGCAGCGCCGACAGGGTTGAGACCCAGTACTTC. Amino acids: CASSADRVETQYF. V gene TRBV5-6 combines with J gene TRBJ2-5; 7 positions agree with TRBD1. From germline, CDR1 is SGHDT and CDR2 YYEEEE. CDR3 size: 13 residues. Trimming at V came to 4 bases and at J to 5 bases, leaving 5 bases not matched to a gene.

In this sample, this clone turned up once. The chain has TRBV18 and TRBJ1-1, with D possibly being TRBD1 (5 bases). Trimming removed 4 bases from V and 0 bases from J, with 9 bases in between. Germline CDR1 KGHSH, CDR2 LQKENI. The CDR3 has 14 amino acids. CDR3 sequence (DNA): TGTGCCAGCTCACATGGGACTTTGAACACTGAAGCTTTCTTT. This codes for CASSHGTLNTEAFF.

This rearrangement joins TRBV7-2 to TRBJ2-7; TRBD2 agrees at 9 bases. The J segment lost 0 bases and the V segment lost 6 bases, leaving 9 bases of the junction unmatched. Per germline, CDR1 SGHTA and CDR2 FQGNSA. The CDR3 runs to 16 residues. CDR3 coding DNA: TGTGCCAGCAGTCCTACAACAGCGGGGGGCTCCTACGAGCAGTACTTC. Its translation: CASSPTTAGGSYEQYF.

The chain has TRBV18 and TRBJ2-3; 10 bases match TRBD2. V lost 1 base, J lost 2 bases, and 3 bases stayed unmatched. The length of the CDR3 is 16 residues. Germline assignment: CDR1 KGHSH and CDR2 LQKENI. The chain's CDR3 is CASSPQLAGPTDTQYF. CDR3 in DNA: TGTGCCAGCTCACCACAACTAGCGGGGCCCACAGATACGCAGTATTTT.

The chain has TRBV27 and TRBJ2-5, with TRBD2 matching over 10 bases. The V segment lost 5 bases and the J segment 0 bases; nucleotides outside the gene matches: 6. This CDR3 region has 16 residues. Germline assignment: CDR1 MNHEY and CDR2 SMNVEV (reference sequence). The CDR3 region has the DNA TGTGCCAGCAGTCCAGCTAGCGGGGGTAACCAAGAGACCCAGTACTTC. Amino acids: CASSPASGGNQETQYF.

The chain is built from TRBV10-2 and TRBJ2-7, with TRBD2 matching 10 bases. With V trimmed by 6 bases and J by 7 bases, 6 bases remained unmatched. Per germline, CDR1 WSHSY and CDR2 SAAADI. The CDR3 contains 13 residues. The DNA of the CDR3 is TGCGCCAGCAGCCTAGCGGGAGTAGGAGAGCAGTACTTC. Its protein is CASSLAGVGEQYF.

This rearrangement joins TRBV6-4 to TRBJ1-1; D gene unclear. The CDR3 has 13 residues. Germline V gives CDR1 MRHNA, CDR2 SNTAGT. The ends were cut back, 6 bases at V and 1 base at J, with 9 bases in the middle. As DNA, the CDR3 is TGTGCCAGCAGCGCCGACAAGAACACTGAAGCTTTCTTT. Its translation: CASSADKNTEAFF.

The genes are TRBV9 and TRBJ1-5; D gene uncertain. The germline V and J ends were trimmed by 0 bases and 1 base, with 2 bases remaining between them. The CDR3 has 13 amino acids. Germline V gives CDR1 SGDLS, CDR2 YYNGEE. The DNA of the CDR3 is TGTGCCAGCAGCGTAGCGAGCAATCAGCCCCAGCATTTT. Encoded protein: CASSVASNQPQHF.

V is TRBV5-1 and J is TRBJ1-4; D is perhaps TRBD1 (5 bases). V shed 0 bases and J shed 4 bases, with 7 bases lying between them. The length of the CDR3 is 14 residues. Germline V CDR1 and CDR2: SGHRS, YFSETQ. The CDR3 region has the DNA TGCGCCAGCAGCTTGGGACAGAATAATGAAAAACTGTTTTTT. Residues: CASSLGQNNEKLFF.

The chain uses TRBV13 and TRBJ1-5; TRBD1 matches 7 bases. The V and J ends lost 0 bases and 1 base, in that order; junction bases with no gene match: 6. Germline lookup yields CDR1 PRHDT and CDR2 FYEKMQ (reference sequence). This CDR3 contains 17 residues. The CDR3 nucleotides read TGTGCCAGCAGCTTAGGGTTTGGGGGACAGAGCAATCAGCCCCAGCATTTT. Translated: CASSLGFGGQSNQPQHF.

V and J are TRBV3-1 (or the pseudogene TRBV3-2) and TRBJ2-5; D is unresolved. Germline V CDR1 and CDR2: LGHDT, YNNKEL (reference sequence). This CDR3 contains 12 residues. V lost 4 bases and J lost 3, with 6 bases in between. The CDR3 DNA follows: TGTGCCAGCAGCCCCCCCAAAGAGACCCAGTACTTC. It translates to CASSPPKETQYF.

The chain joins TRBV6-6 to TRBJ2-7; D might be TRBD1 (5 bases). The V end lost 5 bases, the J end lost 4 bases, and 9 bases lay between the germline ends. From germline, CDR1 is MNHNY and CDR2 SVGAGI (reference sequence). The CDR3 has 12 amino acids. This CDR3 is CASSTDMYEQYF. For the CDR3, the DNA is TGTGCCAGCAGTACGGACATGTACGAGCAGTACTTC.

This chain uses TRBV28 with TRBJ1-5; 9 positions match TRBD1. The germline V gene encodes CDR1 MDHEN and CDR2 SYDVKM. J lost 0 bases, V lost 6 bases, and 9 bases had no gene match. The CDR3 is 17 amino acids. CDR3 region: CASSRGQGTNSNQPQHF. DNA of the CDR3: TGTGCCAGCAGCCGGGGACAGGGCACTAATAGCAATCAGCCCCAGCATTTT.